This TCR beta chain was recorded in a study of blood T cells in healthy people across ages (dated by TCRdb to about 2015). With regard to the full study: In model experiments, roughly one uniquely barcoded TCR beta cDNA molecule per two T cells was captured by template switching. Age-related changes in TCR beta repertoire diversity were measured in the study by deep sequencing normalized with unique cDNA molecular identifiers. For two donors (one aged 18 to 30 and one aged 80 or older), the study analyzed two additional independent replicas of 1 million unique cDNA reads from the same blood draw. To avoid experimental bias, donors of different ages were spread randomly across the sequencing lanes. Four age groups were formed from the donors: young (average about 17 years), middle-aged (approximately 40), aged (more than 55) and long-lived (more than 75).

For this chain, trimming is 5 bases at the V end and 5 bases at the J end, and the number of junction bases without a gene match is 10. CDR1 and CDR2 are drawn from the germline V gene: SGHTA, FQGNSA. Taken from cysteine to phenylalanine, the CDR3 has 17 residues. Only the CDR3 portion is preserved as DNA: 51 bases, with reading frame beginning at the first base. Donors were a few dozen systemically healthy Caucasian individuals from Russia aged roughly 6 to 95 years. Ten milliliters of peripheral blood were drawn from each donor into EDTA-treated Vacutainer tubes. PBMCs were isolated by Ficoll-Paque density-gradient centrifugation, with at least 7 million obtained per sample. Trizol reagent was used to extract total RNA from PBMCs, with at least 5.5 micrograms per sample. For every donor, flow cytometry on a PBMC aliquot measured the percentage of naive CD45RAhigh/CD27high T cells. This clonotype was recorded many times. Its antigen has not been determined. Base-call qualities are not available, and no considerably larger clone is one nucleotide away.

Library preparation employed 5' RACE. Sequenced on an Illumina HiSeq 2500. A second PCR of roughly 7 to 12 cycles was performed with a sample-barcoded 5' primer and a J-beta primer mix. A unique molecular identifier was introduced onto each TCR beta cDNA molecule by a template-switch 5' adaptor carrying 12 random nucleotides. Each sample yielded at least 2.5 million CDR3-containing paired-end reads. The Mint cDNA synthesis kit, primed by a TRBC-specific oligonucleotide, was used to synthesize first-strand cDNA from all RNA. Following uracil-DNA glycosylase treatment, all cDNA underwent a first 18-cycle PCR with the universal primers M1SS and BC2_uni_R. The authors processed their data as follows. Each sample was normalized by randomly selecting 1 million high-quality reads, each carrying a distinct molecular identifier. Reads sharing molecular identifiers were discarded rather than binned into consensus sequences. MiTCR, set to a Q25 quality threshold and the strictest error-elimination algorithm, was used for CDR3 identification, clonotype clustering and error correction. A nonparametric unseen species model using Euler transformation provided a lower-bound estimate of total TCR beta diversity. TCRdb itself trimmed the public reads at Q25 with fastp, ran MiXCR and retained productive beta chains. Each CDR3 protein gets just one entry, which takes the most common genes and DNA from the rows behind it. The authors' filters were not applied to this entry. Counted in this sample were hundreds of thousands of distinct CDR3 sequences; 32% of them appeared once. The ten most abundant clones make up roughly 14% of the sample.

Study-wide findings and limitations: Bulk unsorted PBMC profiling prevented conclusive comparison of naive and antigen-experienced compartments. Observed TCR beta diversity per million T cells fell roughly linearly with age, and a significant reduction was already apparent by age around 40. Estimates of total diversity based on one million sequenced T cells were considered lower bounds and underestimates. The percentage of naive T cells measured by flow cytometry correlated strongly with observed TCR beta diversity. Compared with the aged group, the long-lived group had more naive CD4+ T cells, fewer expanded clones and increased TCR diversity, a pattern suggesting age selection. The CMV infection status of donors was not known, potentially confounding age-related changes in expanded clonotypes.

This chain is built from TRBV7-2 and TRBJ2-5, and 14 junctional nucleotides match TRBD2. The sequence was obtained from a woman of 80 years or more in good health. Donor details come from another sample of the same person, matched by shared clones. The source material was blood. The nucleotides are TGTGCCAGCAGCGTTCTCCCGGGACTAGCGGGGGTCGAGACCCAGTACTTC. Its protein is CASSVLPGLAGVETQYF.